This record concerns one TCR beta chain sequence. The CDR3 extends over 15 amino acids. V gave up 2 bases and J gave up 5 bases; unmatched junction bases: 6. Per germline, CDR1 SGHRS and CDR2 YFSETQ. The data stem from a study of blood T cell repertoires in COVID-19. Data came from immunoSEQ multiplex PCR; TCRdb stores just in-frame clones and leaves some out. The sample has 140,000 to 150,000 clones; 75% to 85% are singletons. The sequencing input was peripheral blood. This clonotype was sampled from a human donor with acute or convalescent COVID-19. The donor label of this sample is uncertain. This chain connects TRBV5-1 to TRBJ1-1; 10 bases match TRBD1. CDR3 protein: CASSFGTGEGTEAFF. CDR3 nucleotide sequence: TGCGCCAGCAGCTTTGGGACAGGGGAAGGGACTGAAGCTTTCTTT.